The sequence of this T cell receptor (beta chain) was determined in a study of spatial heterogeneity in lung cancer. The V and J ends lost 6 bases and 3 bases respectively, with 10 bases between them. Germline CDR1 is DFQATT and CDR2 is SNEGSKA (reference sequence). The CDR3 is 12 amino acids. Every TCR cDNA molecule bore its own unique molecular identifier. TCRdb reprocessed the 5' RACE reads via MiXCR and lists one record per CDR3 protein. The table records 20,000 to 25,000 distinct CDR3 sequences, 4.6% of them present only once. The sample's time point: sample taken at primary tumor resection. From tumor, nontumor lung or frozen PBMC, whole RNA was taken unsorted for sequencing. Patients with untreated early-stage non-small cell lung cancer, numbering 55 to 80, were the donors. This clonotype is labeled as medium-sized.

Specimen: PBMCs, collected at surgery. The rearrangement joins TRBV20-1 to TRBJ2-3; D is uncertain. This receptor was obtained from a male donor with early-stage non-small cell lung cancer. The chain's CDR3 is CSAPLVTDTQYF. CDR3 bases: TGCAGTGCCCCCCTCGTAACAGATACGCAGTATTTT.